The 7 T cell receptor beta chains listed next were all sequenced from one sample in a study of early T cells in non-severe SARS-CoV-2 infection. TCRdb fed the 5' RACE reads into MiXCR, producing one record per CDR3 protein. This table holds about 77,000 distinct CDR3 sequences, about a sixth found once. The sequenced sample consisted of whole blood. These receptors were collected from an adult who was a healthcare worker with PCR-confirmed SARS-CoV-2 infection or an uninfected control (not recorded which).

This clonotype was seen more than once but under ten times. The V gene is TRBV5-5, the J gene TRBJ1-5; D not certain. The CDR3 is 15 amino acids. The germline V gene encodes CDR1 SGHKS and CDR2 YYEKEE (reference sequence). The V and J ends lost 0 bases and 3 bases respectively, with 10 bases between them. DNA of the CDR3: TGTGCCAGCAGCTTGGGTGCCGAAGACAATCAGCCCCAGCATTTT. Translated, it gives CASSLGAEDNQPQHF.

The chain combines TRBV29-1 with TRBJ1-2; D uncertain. Germline values: CDR1 SQVTM, CDR2 ANQGSEA. The CDR3 runs 12 residues. The V and J ends lost 4 bases and 2 bases respectively, with 8 bases between them. The CDR3, as DNA: TGCAGCGTTGGACCGTTAAACTATGGCTACACCTTC. Amino acid sequence: CSVGPLNYGYTF.

The chain has TRBV6-2 or TRBV6-3 and TRBJ2-1; perhaps TRBD2 as D (5 bases). Trimming cost V 2 bases and J 9 bases, with 11 bases left between them. Germline CDR1 reads MNHEY; CDR2 reads SVGEGT. The CDR3 sequence is 13 residues long. The CDR3 DNA reads as TGTGCCAGCAGTTACATGCTAGCTAGTGAGCAGTTCTTC. Translated, it gives CASSYMLASEQFF.

The table lists this clonotype with a few counts. This chain joins TRBV18 and TRBJ1-1; possibly TRBD1 for D (6 bases). CDR3 size: 15 residues. V lost 2 bases and J 8 bases, leaving 18 bases between the germline ends. CDR1 and CDR2 (germline): KGHSH, LQKENI. CDR3 sequence reads: CASSPIIGGPSEAFF. The CDR3 bases are TGTGCCAGCTCACCAATTATCGGGGGGCCCTCGGAAGCTTTCTTT.

The sample holds a few counts of this clonotype. The V and J genes are TRBV30 and TRBJ2-1, with TRBD2 matching 7 bases. The germline gives CDR1 GTSNPN, CDR2 SVGIG (reference sequence). This CDR3 region has 15 residues. The junction had 5 bases not matched to a gene; V was cut back by 1 base and J by 2 bases. The CDR3 coding sequence is TGTGCCTGGAGTGGACTAGCTCCTACCTACAATGAGCAGTTCTTC. Translating gives CAWSGLAPTYNEQFF.

The rearrangement joins TRBV12-3 or TRBV12-4 to TRBJ1-4, with D unresolved. Trimming removed 8 bases at V and 9 bases at J, with 16 bases between. CDR3 size: 13 residues. CDR3 nucleotide sequence: TGTGCCAGCGTGGGCGGACTTTCGAAAAAACTGTTTTTT. It translates to CASVGGLSKKLFF.

This chain links TRBV12-3 or TRBV12-4 with TRBJ2-4, with TRBD1 identical over 11 bases. This CDR3 region has 16 residues. V lost 2 bases, J lost 9 bases, and 9 bases stayed unmatched. The CDR3 sequence: CASSLLRTGGISIQYF. The CDR3 region has the DNA TGTGCCAGCAGTTTATTGAGGACAGGGGGCATAAGCATTCAGTACTTC.